A single sample gave rise to the 23 T cell receptor beta chains below, sequenced in a study of T cells expressing NK-cell markers. Reanalyzing the 5' RACE reads, TCRdb keeps one entry per CDR3 protein, without DNA. Here the sample table reports roughly 150,000 distinct CDR3 sequences. Sequenced input: blood T cells: a sorted CD56 or NKG2C T cell subset, CD4+ or CD8+ T cells, or bulk PBMC T cells (not recorded which). These receptors all come from a woman aged 18 to 75 in good health.

V gene TRBV7-2 combines with J gene TRBJ2-7; the D call of TRBD1 rests on TCRdb alone, since no DNA is present to check it. CDR3 length: 14 amino acids. CDR1 and CDR2 from the germline V gene are SGHTA and FQGNSA. The CDR3: CASSFGGRRYEQYF.

The chain recombines TRBV11-2 with TRBJ2-3. CDR3 length: 15 residues. Germline CDR1 and CDR2: SGHAT and FQNNGV. The CDR3 is CASSLAYFAADTQYF.

The chain combines TRBV5-1 with TRBJ2-7; TCRdb outputs TRBD2, but without DNA this stays unchecked. The CDR3 is 15 amino acids. CDR1 is SGHRS, CDR2 YFSETQ, per germline. CDR3 region: CASSLVVAGVGEQYF.

V is TRBV2 and J is TRBJ1-6; the TRBD1 assignment by TCRdb is unverifiable without DNA. The CDR3 runs 12 residues. Germline assignment: CDR1 SNHLY and CDR2 FYNNEI. The CDR3: CASKGEGSPLHF. The variable domain in full, completed from reference TRBV2 and TRBJ1-6, reads EPEVTQTPSHQVTQMGQEVILRCVPISNHLYFYWYRQILGQKVEFLVSFYNNEISEKSEIFDDQFSVERPDGSNFTLKIRSTKLEDSAMYFCASKGEGSPLHFGNGTRLTVT.

This chain links TRBV19 with TRBJ1-1; TCRdb designates TRBD1, a call that cannot be tested without DNA. This CDR3 is built from 14 residues. Germline V gene sequence: CDR1 LNHDA, CDR2 SQIVND (reference sequence). The CDR3 sequence: CASSGQGRRTEAFF.

The V gene is TRBV5-1, the J gene TRBJ2-1; the D call of TRBD2 rests on TCRdb alone, since no DNA is present to check it. CDR3 size: 15 residues. Germline V gene sequence: CDR1 SGHRS, CDR2 YFSETQ. CDR3 protein: CASSLIAGGYNEQFF.

V usage is TRBV7-2 and J usage is TRBJ2-7; TCRdb lists TRBD1, though no DNA is available to test this call. This CDR3 region has 13 residues. Germline assignment: CDR1 SGHTA and CDR2 FQGNSA. The CDR3 is CASSLGSREEQYF.

The chain carries TRBV5-1 and TRBJ1-3; checking the TCRdb D call of TRBD1 is not possible without DNA. The germline V gene has CDR1 SGHRS and CDR2 YFSETQ. This CDR3 region has 15 residues. The CDR3 sequence: CASSPLTGLGNTIYF.

This chain joins TRBV7-2 and TRBJ1-5; TCRdb indicates TRBD1, and absent DNA this call remains unverified. There are 15 residues in the CDR3. The germline V gene has CDR1 SGHTA and CDR2 FQGNSA. This chain's CDR3 is CASSLDRAFNQPQHF.

The chain links TRBV6-2 or TRBV6-3 to TRBJ1-1; the TCRdb D gene call, TRBD1, has no DNA to confirm it. Germline V gene data show CDR1 as MNHEY and CDR2 as SVGEGT. This CDR3 region has 14 residues. This chain's CDR3 is CASSNQWGNTEAFF.

This chain connects TRBV5-1 to TRBJ1-5; TCRdb calls TRBD1, which cannot be checked without DNA. There are 15 residues in the CDR3. Germline V CDR1 and CDR2: SGHRS, YFSETQ. The CDR3 loop reads CASSLVGGADQPQHF.

The rearrangement uses TRBV9 and TRBJ2-1. The CDR3 runs 15 residues. Per the germline V gene, CDR1 is SGDLS and CDR2 is YYNGEE. The CDR3 loop reads CASSVEGTTYNEQFF.

The rearrangement joins TRBV20-1 to TRBJ2-2; the TCRdb D gene call, TRBD1, has no DNA to confirm it. The CDR3 runs to 15 residues. In germline, CDR1 is DFQATT, CDR2 SNEGSKA (reference sequence). The CDR3 region is CSALGGGAGTGELFF.

The chain has TRBV29-1 and TRBJ1-2; there is no DNA to check the TCRdb D call of TRBD1. Germline V CDR1 and CDR2: SQVTM, ANQGSEA. CDR3 length equals 13 residues. CDR3 protein: CSVEEQGHYGYTF.

The rearrangement joins TRBV7-3 to TRBJ2-3. This CDR3 is 13 amino acids long. The germline CDR1 and CDR2 sequences are SGHTA and FQGTGA. CDR3 sequence reads: CASSLTRLDTQYF. Full variable domain (remainder filled in from reference TRBV7-3 and TRBJ2-3): GAGVSQTPSNKVTEKGKYVELRCDPISGHTALYWYRQSLGQGPEFLIYFQGTGAADDSGLPNDRFFAVRPEGSVSTLKIQRTERGDSAVYLCASSLTRLDTQYFGPGTRLTVL.

The V and J genes are TRBV12-3 or TRBV12-4 and TRBJ2-5; TCRdb gives TRBD1 as the D gene, but with no DNA this cannot be confirmed. The CDR3 runs 12 residues. The CDR3 region is CASSWTLRTQYF.

The V gene is TRBV20-1, the J gene TRBJ2-5. The CDR3 extends over 13 amino acids. Per germline, CDR1 DFQATT and CDR2 SNEGSKA (reference sequence). Here the CDR3 reads CSARRGFRETQYF.

The CDR3 sequence is CASSSTGTSGGAIHEQFF. This sequence joins TRBV27 and TRBJ2-1; the TRBD2 assignment by TCRdb is unverifiable without DNA. Per germline, CDR1 MNHEY and CDR2 SMNVEV (reference sequence). CDR3 length: 18 residues.

V gene TRBV7-9 combines with J gene TRBJ1-4; TCRdb picks TRBD1, but there is no DNA to check that call. Germline V gene sequence: CDR1 SEHNR, CDR2 FQNEAQ (reference sequence). The CDR3 is 16 amino acids. CDR3 sequence: CASSLSMTGANEKLFF. The variable domain in full, with the rest retrieved from reference TRBV7-9 and TRBJ1-4, is DTGVSQNPRHKITKRGQNVTFRCDPISEHNRLYWYRQTLGQGPEFLTYFQNEAQLEKSRLLSDRFSAERPKGSFSTLEIQRTEQGDSAMYLCASSLSMTGANEKLFFGSGTQLSVL.

J is TRBJ2-7 and V is TRBV7-9; TCRdb's D call of TRBD1 is untestable without DNA. The CDR3 runs 16 residues. The germline CDR1 and CDR2 sequences are SEHNR and FQNEAQ (reference sequence). This CDR3 is CASSLAGADPRSEQYF.

The J gene is TRBJ2-1, the V gene TRBV5-1; the D call of TRBD2 rests on TCRdb alone, since no DNA is present to check it. The CDR3 runs to 15 residues. In germline, CDR1 is SGHRS, CDR2 YFSETQ. The CDR3 sequence: CASSPGGGIGNEQFF.

The chain couples TRBV24-1 to TRBJ2-1; TCRdb lists TRBD2, though no DNA is available to test this call. Germline CDR1 reads KGHDR; CDR2 reads SFDVKD. There are 16 residues in the CDR3. CDR3 loop: CATSSPLAGGYNEQFF.

This chain uses TRBV7-2 with TRBJ1-1. The germline gives CDR1 SGHTA, CDR2 FQGNSA. The CDR3 has 13 residues. This CDR3 reads CASSLGTNTEAFF.